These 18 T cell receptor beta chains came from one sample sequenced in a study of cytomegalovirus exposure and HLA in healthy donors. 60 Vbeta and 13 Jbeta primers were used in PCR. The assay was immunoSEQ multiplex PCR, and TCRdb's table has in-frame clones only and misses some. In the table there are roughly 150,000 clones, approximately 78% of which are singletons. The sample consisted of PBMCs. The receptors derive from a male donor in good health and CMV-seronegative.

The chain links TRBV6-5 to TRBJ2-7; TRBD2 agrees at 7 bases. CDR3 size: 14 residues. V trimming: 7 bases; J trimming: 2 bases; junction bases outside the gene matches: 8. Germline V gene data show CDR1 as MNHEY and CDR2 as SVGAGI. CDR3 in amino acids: CASTTLSGPYEQYF. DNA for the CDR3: TGTGCCAGCACAACTCTTAGCGGGCCCTACGAGCAGTACTTC.

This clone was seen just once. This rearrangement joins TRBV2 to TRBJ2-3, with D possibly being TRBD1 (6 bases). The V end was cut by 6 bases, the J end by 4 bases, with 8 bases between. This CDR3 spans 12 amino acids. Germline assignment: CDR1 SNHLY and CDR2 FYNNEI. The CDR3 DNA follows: TGTGCCAGCAGGGACAGATCAGATACGCAGTATTTT. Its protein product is CASRDRSDTQYF.

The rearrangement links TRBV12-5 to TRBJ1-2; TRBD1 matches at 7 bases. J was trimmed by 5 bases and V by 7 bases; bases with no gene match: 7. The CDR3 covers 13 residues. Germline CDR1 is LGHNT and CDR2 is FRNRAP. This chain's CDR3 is CASVGQGGYGYTF. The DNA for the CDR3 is TGTGCTAGTGTTGGGCAGGGGGGTTATGGCTACACCTTC.

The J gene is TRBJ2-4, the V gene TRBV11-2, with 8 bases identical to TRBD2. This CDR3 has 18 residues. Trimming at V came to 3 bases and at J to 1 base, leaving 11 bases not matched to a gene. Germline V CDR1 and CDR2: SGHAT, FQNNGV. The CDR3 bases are TGTGCCAGCAGCTTGGGACTTTCAGGCGGGAGGGCCAAAAACATTCAGTACTTC. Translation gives CASSLGLSGGRAKNIQYF.

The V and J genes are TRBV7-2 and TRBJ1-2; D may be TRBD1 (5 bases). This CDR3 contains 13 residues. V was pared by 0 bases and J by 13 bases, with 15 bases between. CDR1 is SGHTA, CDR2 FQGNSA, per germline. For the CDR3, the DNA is TGTGCCAGCAGCTTAGCGAGCGAGACAGAATGCACCTTC. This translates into CASSLASETECTF.

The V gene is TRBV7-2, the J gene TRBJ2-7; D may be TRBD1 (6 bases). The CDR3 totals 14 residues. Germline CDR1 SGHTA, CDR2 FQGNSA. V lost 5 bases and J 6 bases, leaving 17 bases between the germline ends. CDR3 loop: CASSASVWGLEQYF. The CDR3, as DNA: TGTGCCAGCAGCGCATCGGTATGGGGGCTCGAGCAGTACTTC.

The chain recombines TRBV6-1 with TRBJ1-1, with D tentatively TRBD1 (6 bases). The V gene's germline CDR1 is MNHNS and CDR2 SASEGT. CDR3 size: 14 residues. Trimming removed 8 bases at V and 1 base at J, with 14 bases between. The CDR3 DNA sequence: TGTGCCAGCGGTAACAGGGTCTCGAACACTGAAGCTTTCTTT. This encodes CASGNRVSNTEAFF.

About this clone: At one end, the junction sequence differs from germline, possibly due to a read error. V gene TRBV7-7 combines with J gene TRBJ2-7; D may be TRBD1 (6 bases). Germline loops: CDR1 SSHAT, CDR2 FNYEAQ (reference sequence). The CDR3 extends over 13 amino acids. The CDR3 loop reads CASSRTEDHEQYF. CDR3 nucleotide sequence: TGTGCTAGCAGCCGGACAGAGGACCACGAGCAGTACTTC. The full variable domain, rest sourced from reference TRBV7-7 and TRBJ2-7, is GAGVSQSPRYKVTKRGQDVTLRCDPISSHATLYWYQQALGQGPEFLTYFNYEAQPDKSGLPSDRFSAERPEGSISTLTIQRTEQRDSAMYRCASSRTEDHEQYFGPGTRLTVT.

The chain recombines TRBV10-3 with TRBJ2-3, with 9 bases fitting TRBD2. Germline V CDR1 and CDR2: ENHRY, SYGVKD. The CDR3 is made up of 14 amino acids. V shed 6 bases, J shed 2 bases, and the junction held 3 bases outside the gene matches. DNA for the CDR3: TGTGCCATCAGGGCGGGAGGGAACACAGATACGCAGTATTTT. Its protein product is CAIRAGGNTDTQYF.

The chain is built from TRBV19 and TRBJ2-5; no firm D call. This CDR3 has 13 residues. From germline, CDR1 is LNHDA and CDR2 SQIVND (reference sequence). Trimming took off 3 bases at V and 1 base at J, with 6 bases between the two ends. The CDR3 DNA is TGTGCCAGTAGTATCGACATCCAAGAGACCCAGTACTTC. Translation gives CASSIDIQETQYF.

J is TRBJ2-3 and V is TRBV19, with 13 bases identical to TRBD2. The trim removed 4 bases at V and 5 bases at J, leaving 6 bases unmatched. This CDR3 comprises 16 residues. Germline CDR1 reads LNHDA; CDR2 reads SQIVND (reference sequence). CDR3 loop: CASSRTGLAGLDTQYF. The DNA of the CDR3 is TGTGCCAGTAGTAGGACGGGACTAGCGGGACTAGATACGCAGTATTTT.

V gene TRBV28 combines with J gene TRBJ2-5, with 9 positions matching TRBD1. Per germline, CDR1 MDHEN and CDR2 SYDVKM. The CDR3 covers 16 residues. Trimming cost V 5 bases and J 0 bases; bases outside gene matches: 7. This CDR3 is CASSPVQGAYQETQYF. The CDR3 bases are TGTGCCAGCAGTCCAGTACAGGGGGCCTACCAAGAGACCCAGTACTTC. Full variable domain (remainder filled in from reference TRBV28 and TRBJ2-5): DVKVTQSSRYLVKRTGEKVFLECVQDMDHENMFWYRQDPGLGLRLIYFSYDVKMKEKGDIPEGYSVSREKKERFSLILESASTNQTSMYLCASSPVQGAYQETQYFGPGTRLLVL.

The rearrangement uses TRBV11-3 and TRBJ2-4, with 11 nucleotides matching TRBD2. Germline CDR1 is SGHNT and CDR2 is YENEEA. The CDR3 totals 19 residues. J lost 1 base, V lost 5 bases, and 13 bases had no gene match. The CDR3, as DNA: TGTGCCAGCAGCCCCCCTTTGCTAGCGGGGGGCGGGGCCAAAAACATTCAGTACTTC. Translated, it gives CASSPPLLAGGGAKNIQYF.

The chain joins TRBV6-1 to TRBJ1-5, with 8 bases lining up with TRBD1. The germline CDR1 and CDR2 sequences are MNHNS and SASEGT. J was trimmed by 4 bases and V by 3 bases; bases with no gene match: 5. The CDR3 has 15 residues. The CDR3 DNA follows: TGTGCCAGCAGTGACGACAGGGGCCTTAATCAGCCCCAGCATTTT. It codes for CASSDDRGLNQPQHF.

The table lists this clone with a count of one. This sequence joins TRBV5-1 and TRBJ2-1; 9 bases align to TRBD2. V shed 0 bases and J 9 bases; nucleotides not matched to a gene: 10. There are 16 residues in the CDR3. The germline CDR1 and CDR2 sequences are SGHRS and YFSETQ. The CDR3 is CASSLGNSGRYGEQFF. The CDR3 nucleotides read TGCGCCAGCAGCTTGGGAAATAGCGGGAGATACGGTGAGCAGTTCTTC.

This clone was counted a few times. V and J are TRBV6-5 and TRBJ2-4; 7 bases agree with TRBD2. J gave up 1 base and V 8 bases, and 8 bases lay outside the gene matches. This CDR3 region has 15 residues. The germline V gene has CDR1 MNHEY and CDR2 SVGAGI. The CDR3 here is CASLRGDSAKNIQYF. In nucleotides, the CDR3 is TGTGCCAGCCTCCGGGGGGATAGCGCCAAAAACATTCAGTACTTC.

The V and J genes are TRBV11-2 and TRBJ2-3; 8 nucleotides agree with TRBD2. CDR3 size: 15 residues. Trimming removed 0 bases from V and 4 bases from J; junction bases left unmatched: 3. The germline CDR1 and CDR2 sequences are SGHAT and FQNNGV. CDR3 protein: CASSLELAAPDTQYF. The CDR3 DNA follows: TGTGCCAGCAGCTTAGAACTAGCGGCGCCAGATACGCAGTATTTT.

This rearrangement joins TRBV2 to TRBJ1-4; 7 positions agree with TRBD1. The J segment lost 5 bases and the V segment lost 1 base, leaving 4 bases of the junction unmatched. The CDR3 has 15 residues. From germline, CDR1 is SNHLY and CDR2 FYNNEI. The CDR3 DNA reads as TGTGCCAGCAGTGAAGTTCAGGGGGAGAATGAAAAACTGTTTTTT. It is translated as CASSEVQGENEKLFF.